These 23 T cell receptor beta chains were all obtained from the same sample, sequenced in a study of T cells after yellow fever vaccination. TCRdb recomputed calls from the 5' RACE reads with MiXCR, one row per CDR3 protein. Among about 310,000 distinct CDR3 sequences listed, around 4% were seen once. The source material was PBMCs, sampled on the day of the yellow fever booster vaccination. The receptors shown here come from a man between 18 and 35 years old who received the YFV17D yellow fever vaccine.

CDR3 in amino acids: CASSPSGVEQFF. The CDR3 region has the DNA TGTGCCAGCAGCCCAAGCGGGGTGGAGCAGTTCTTC. The V gene is TRBV5-6, the J gene TRBJ2-1; 7 nucleotides align to TRBD2. The J segment lost 10 bases and the V segment lost 4 bases, leaving 5 bases of the junction unmatched. The V gene's germline CDR1 is SGHDT and CDR2 YYEEEE. This CDR3 is built from 12 residues.

Comment on this clonotype: This may come from a read error, since a much larger clone is one base off. The chain employs TRBV5-6 and TRBJ2-3, with D perhaps TRBD2 (6 bases). The CDR3 sequence is 14 residues long. CDR1 and CDR2 from the germline V gene are SGHDT and YYEEEE. In DNA form, the CDR3 reads TGTGCCAGAAGCTGGGGGGTAAACACAGATACGCAGTATTTT. It codes for CARSWGVNTDTQYF.

The rearrangement uses TRBV7-9 and TRBJ1-2, with D tentatively TRBD1 (6 bases). V was cut by 5 bases and J by 6 bases, with 19 bases left in between. Germline CDR1 is SEHNR and CDR2 is FQNEAQ (reference sequence). This CDR3 region has 15 residues. CDR3: CASSTEQGRVDGYTF. CDR3 sequence (DNA): TGTGCCAGCAGCACCGAACAGGGAAGGGTTGATGGCTACACCTTC. The whole variable domain, filled in from reference TRBV7-9 and TRBJ1-2, reads DTGVSQNPRHKITKRGQNVTFRCDPISEHNRLYWYRQTLGQGPEFLTYFQNEAQLEKSRLLSDRFSAERPKGSFSTLEIQRTEQGDSAMYLCASSTEQGRVDGYTFGSGTRLTVV.

This clonotype occurred many times. The chain recombines TRBV2 with TRBJ2-7; a possible D gene is TRBD1 (5 bases). Germline loops: CDR1 SNHLY, CDR2 FYNNEI. V was clipped by 3 bases and J by 4 bases, with 19 bases between them. CDR3 length: 16 residues. The CDR3 DNA reads TGTGCCAGCAGTGAGGGGCTGAATAACTTCGTTTACGAGCAGTACGTC. Amino acid sequence: CASSEGLNNFVYEQYV.

This clonotype was seen a handful of times. This chain connects TRBV5-1 to TRBJ1-2, with D possibly TRBD1 on 5 matching bases. This CDR3 contains 16 residues. From germline, CDR1 is SGHRS and CDR2 YFSETQ. V was pared by 4 bases and J by 6 bases, with 22 bases between. In nucleotides, the CDR3 is TGCGCCAGCAGCCCGAGCTGGGGCACGCAGGGTAATGGCTACACCTTC. Translating it yields CASSPSWGTQGNGYTF.

The genes are TRBV13 and TRBJ1-4, with D possibly matching TRBD1 (5 bases). The CDR3 contains 15 residues. Looked up from germline, CDR1 is PRHDT and CDR2 is FYEKMQ (reference sequence). V lost 1 base to trimming and J lost 8 bases, with 14 bases between them. As DNA, the CDR3 is TGTGCCAGCAGCTTAGTGGCCCAGGGAGGAGAAAAACTGTTTTTT. It is translated as CASSLVAQGGEKLFF.

This clonotype was counted many times. This rearrangement joins TRBV29-1 to TRBJ1-4; 7 nucleotides line up with TRBD1. V shed 3 bases and J 5 bases; nucleotides not matched to a gene: 3. This CDR3 region has 13 residues. The germline V gene encodes CDR1 SQVTM and CDR2 ANQGSEA. The CDR3 protein is CSVDDRANEKLFF. The CDR3 DNA sequence: TGCAGCGTTGATGACAGGGCAAATGAAAAACTGTTTTTT.

In this sample, this clonotype turned up a few times. This rearrangement joins TRBV10-3 to TRBJ2-3; 9 nucleotides align to TRBD1. Germline CDR1 reads ENHRY; CDR2 reads SYGVKD. The CDR3 sequence is 16 residues long. Germline trimming cut 4 bases from V and 2 bases from J; bases unmatched to any gene: 7. CDR3 in amino acids: CAISAGTGTNTDTQYF. CDR3 nucleotides: TGTGCCATCAGTGCTGGGACAGGGACTAACACAGATACGCAGTATTTT.

The chain employs TRBV7-9 and TRBJ2-1; possible D gene TRBD1, 5 bases. V gave up 6 bases and J gave up 8 bases, with 20 bases separating them. The germline V gene has CDR1 SEHNR and CDR2 FQNEAQ (reference sequence). The CDR3 covers 15 residues. CDR3 region: CASRTDSLLRDEQFF. Written as DNA, the CDR3 is TGTGCCAGCAGGACCGACAGCCTACTTAGGGATGAGCAGTTCTTC.

The sample holds a few counts of this clonotype. CDR3 loop: CASSPDRSGVNYGYTF. The CDR3 nucleotides are TGCGCCAGCAGCCCCGATAGGTCAGGGGTAAACTATGGCTACACCTTC. This chain uses TRBV5-1 with TRBJ1-2; maybe TRBD1 (6 bases). CDR3 length equals 16 residues. The V gene lost 4 bases and the J gene lost 2 bases, with 18 bases spanning the gap. In germline, CDR1 is SGHRS, CDR2 YFSETQ.

This clonotype was seen a few times. The chain combines TRBV6-2 or TRBV6-3 with TRBJ1-6; a possible D gene is TRBD1 (5 bases). The CDR3 consists of 14 residues. V was pared by 5 bases and J by 9 bases, with 14 bases between. The germline CDR1 and CDR2 sequences are MNHEY and SVGEGT. This CDR3 reads CASSPPQAGSPLHF. For the CDR3, the DNA is TGTGCCAGCAGTCCCCCACAGGCCGGTTCACCCCTCCACTTT.

This clonotype was counted many times. The CDR3 nucleotides are TGCAGTGCTACCGACAGGGACAAAGCTTTCTTT. It translates to CSATDRDKAFF. The chain is built from TRBV20-1 and TRBJ1-1; 7 bases line up with TRBD1. V shed 4 bases, J shed 9 bases, and the junction held 5 bases outside the gene matches. The germline V gene has CDR1 DFQATT and CDR2 SNEGSKA (reference sequence). The length of the CDR3 is 11 residues.

This clonotype was counted at least ten times. This sequence joins TRBV27 and TRBJ2-7, with a tentative D call TRBD1 (5 bases). Per germline, CDR1 MNHEY and CDR2 SMNVEV (reference sequence). CDR3 size: 12 residues. The V gene lost 6 bases and the J gene lost 2 bases, with 8 bases spanning the gap. Written as DNA, the CDR3 is TGTGCCAGCAGCCAGGGTCCCTACGAGCAGTACTTC. It encodes CASSQGPYEQYF.

Many counts were recorded for this clonotype. The chain combines TRBV2 with TRBJ1-2, with D hard to call. CDR1 is SNHLY and CDR2 is FYNNEI in the germline V gene. The CDR3 totals 12 residues. Trimming shortened V by 7 bases and J by 4 bases, and 10 bases separated the two germline ends. CDR3 DNA: TGTGCCAGCAAAAGGGATATCTATGGCTACACCTTC. The encoded protein is CASKRDIYGYTF.

This clonotype showed up many times. The rearrangement uses TRBV12-3 or TRBV12-4 and TRBJ2-5; TRBD2 agrees at 9 bases. V shed 3 bases and J 2 bases; nucleotides not matched to a gene: 1. The CDR3 spans 14 residues. CDR3 amino acids: CASSFSGGQETQYF. The CDR3, as DNA: TGTGCCAGCAGTTTCAGCGGGGGGCAAGAGACCCAGTACTTC.

In its sample, this clonotype was seen many times. The V gene is TRBV7-6, the J gene TRBJ2-2; weak D call: TRBD1 (5 bases). The CDR3 covers 15 residues. The ends were cut back, 1 base at V and 5 bases at J, with 11 bases in the middle. Looked up from germline, CDR1 is SGHVS and CDR2 is FNYEAQ. The CDR3 spells CASSLGAGRTGELFF. In DNA, the CDR3 is TGTGCCAGCAGCTTAGGGGCAGGGCGAACCGGGGAGCTGTTTTTT.

The CDR3 DNA reads TGTGCCAGCGTTCCTAGGGGACTGAACTATGGCTACACCTTC. It translates to CASVPRGLNYGYTF. This chain joins TRBV5-6 and TRBJ1-2; weak D call: TRBD1 (5 bases). Trimming shortened V by 7 bases and J by 2 bases, and 15 bases separated the two germline ends. This CDR3 region has 14 residues. Germline CDR1 SGHDT, CDR2 YYEEEE.

This clonotype was seen many times. The CDR3 loop reads CAISQGPRRGYTF. In nucleotides, the CDR3 is TGTGCCATCAGCCAAGGACCCCGGAGGGGCTACACCTTC. The chain is built from TRBV10-3 and TRBJ1-2, with unresolved D. V lost 6 bases, J lost 8 bases, and 16 bases lay in between. The length of the CDR3 is 13 residues. Germline CDR1 and CDR2: ENHRY and SYGVKD.

This clonotype was picked up many times. The CDR3 is CASSDTGLAGRQTQYF. For the CDR3, the DNA is TGTGCCAGCAGCGATACGGGACTAGCGGGGCGCCAGACCCAGTACTTC. The chain carries TRBV7-2 and TRBJ2-5; 13 nucleotides match TRBD2. Losses at the gene ends were 5 bases for V and 6 bases for J; bases not matched to a gene: 9. CDR1 is SGHTA, CDR2 FQGNSA, per germline. This CDR3 has 16 residues.

This clonotype was seen ten or more times. The chain carries TRBV5-1 and TRBJ2-7; a possible D gene is TRBD2 (6 bases). This CDR3 spans 14 amino acids. Trimming cost V 3 bases and J 6 bases, with 16 bases left between them. Per the germline V gene, CDR1 is SGHRS and CDR2 is YFSETQ. CDR3 DNA sequence: TGCGCCAGCAGCTACCTAGAGGAGGGAGGCGAGCAGTACTTC. Protein product: CASSYLEEGGEQYF.

A few counts support this clonotype. J is TRBJ2-7 and V is TRBV6-5, with 8 bases that match TRBD2. V was clipped by 5 bases and J by 2 bases; unmatched bases: 8. Germline V gene data show CDR1 as MNHEY and CDR2 as SVGAGI. The CDR3 runs to 15 residues. The CDR3 sequence: CASSPIAGSTYEQYV. DNA for the CDR3: TGTGCCAGCAGTCCTATAGCGGGGAGCACCTACGAGCAGTACGTC.

This clonotype was seen ten or more times. The rearrangement links TRBV6-2 or TRBV6-3 to TRBJ2-7; D gene unclear. Germline loops: CDR1 MNHEY, CDR2 SVGEGT. This CDR3 region has 15 residues. The ends were cut back, 2 bases at V and 3 bases at J, with 14 bases in the middle. For the CDR3, the DNA is TGTGCCAGCAGTTACAGTCCGGCGGCCTTCTACGAGCAGTACTTC. The encoded protein is CASSYSPAAFYEQYF.

At least ten counts were recorded for this clonotype. J is TRBJ2-1 and V is TRBV7-3; no firm D call. The V end was cut by 1 base, the J end by 0 bases, with 7 bases between. The length of the CDR3 is 15 residues. Germline values: CDR1 SGHTA, CDR2 FQGTGA. The CDR3 region is CASSLSLNSYNEQFF. CDR3 in DNA: TGTGCCAGCAGCTTAAGTTTGAACTCCTACAATGAGCAGTTCTTC.